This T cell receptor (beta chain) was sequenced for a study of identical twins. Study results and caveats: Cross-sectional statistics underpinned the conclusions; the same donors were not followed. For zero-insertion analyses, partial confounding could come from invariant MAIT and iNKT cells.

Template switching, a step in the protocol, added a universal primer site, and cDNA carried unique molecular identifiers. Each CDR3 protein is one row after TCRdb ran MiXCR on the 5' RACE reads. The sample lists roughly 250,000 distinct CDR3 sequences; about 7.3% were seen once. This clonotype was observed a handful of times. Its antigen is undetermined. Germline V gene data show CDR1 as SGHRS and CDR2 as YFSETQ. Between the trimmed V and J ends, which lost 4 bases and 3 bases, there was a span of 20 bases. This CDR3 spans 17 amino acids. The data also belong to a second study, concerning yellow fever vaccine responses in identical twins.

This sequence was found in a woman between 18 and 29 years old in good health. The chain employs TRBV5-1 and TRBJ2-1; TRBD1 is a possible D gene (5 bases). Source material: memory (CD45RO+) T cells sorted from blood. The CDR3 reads CASSQWVTDIIYNEQFF. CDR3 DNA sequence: TGCGCCAGCAGCCAGTGGGTGACAGACATCATCTACAATGAGCAGTTCTTC.